The rows below give T cell receptor beta chains drawn from one sample of a study of STAT5B mutations in CD4+ large granular lymphocyte leukemia. Some clones are missing from TCRdb's copy, which holds only in-frame ones; the method was immunoSEQ multiplex PCR. The sample gives several thousand clones, under 85% of which show up once; roughly 60% is in the top ten. Sequenced: PBMCs. These receptors were collected from an elderly man with CD4+ T-cell large granular lymphocyte leukemia. The CDR3 runs from the conserved cysteine through the conserved F or W. Each record gives: D gene, J gene, clone size, CDR3 length, V gene, CDR3 protein, CDR3 DNA. A D gene is named only where the DNA matches it firmly. The size field is filled for only some rows; it gives once, few, many or a size class.

>.|TRBJ1-5|.|15|TRBV27
CASSRNGASNQPQHF
TGTGCCAGCAGCCGTAACGGAGCAAGCAATCAGCCCCAGCATTTT
>.|TRBJ2-1|once|16|TRBV6-6
CASRPSAVSSYNEQFF
TGTGCCAGCAGACCCTCGGCCGTTAGCTCCTACAATGAGCAGTTCTTC
>TRBD2|TRBJ2-4|.|19|TRBV4-1
CASSLGLAGTTIAKNIQYF
TGCGCCAGCAGCTTAGGACTAGCGGGGACAACTATAGCCAAAAACATTCAGTACTTC
>TRBD1|TRBJ2-7|.|15|TRBV4-3
CASSLWTGSSYEQYF
TGCGCCAGCAGCCTTTGGACAGGGAGCTCCTACGAGCAGTACTTC
>TRBD1|TRBJ1-1|.|14|TRBV5-6
CASSRTGGHTEAFF
TGTGCCAGCAGCCGGACAGGGGGCCACACTGAAGCTTTCTTT
>TRBD2|TRBJ2-1|.|16|TRBV11-2
CASSPKGLAGVHEQFF
TGTGCCAGCAGCCCCAAGGGGCTAGCGGGAGTTCATGAGCAGTTCTTC
>.|TRBJ1-1|few|13|TRBV19
CASSYGMNTEAFF
TGTGCCAGTAGTTACGGGATGAACACTGAAGCTTTCTTT
>.|TRBJ2-7|.|12|TRBV10-3
CAIKEGFYEQYF
TGTGCCATAAAAGAGGGCTTCTACGAGCAGTACTTC
>TRBD2|TRBJ2-2|.|15|TRBV7-2
CASSFETSPTGELFF
TGTGCCAGCAGCTTTGAGACTAGCCCCACCGGGGAGCTGTTTTTT
>TRBD1|TRBJ2-1|.|14|TRBV7-3
CASSSGQGGDEQFF
TGTGCCAGCAGCTCGGGACAGGGGGGGGATGAGCAGTTCTTC
>.|TRBJ2-7|.|15|TRBV27
CASSPGTPATYEQYF
TGTGCCAGCAGTCCGGGGACTCCTGCTACCTACGAGCAGTACTTC
>TRBD2|TRBJ2-3|.|16|TRBV5-1
CASSLKRGGGTDTQYF
TGCGCCAGCAGCTTAAAGCGGGGGGGAGGCACAGATACGCAGTATTTT
>TRBD2|TRBJ2-1|.|13|TRBV9
CASSAGGNNEQFF
TGTGCCAGCAGCGCGGGAGGAAACAATGAGCAGTTCTTC
>.|TRBJ2-7|.|16|TRBV4-1
CASSQDLGREIYEQYF
TGCGCCAGCAGCCAAGATCTGGGCAGAGAAATTTACGAGCAGTACTTC
>TRBD2|TRBJ2-3|once|15|TRBV7-2
CASSLLAPYTDTQYF
TGTGCCAGCAGCCTACTAGCGCCCTACACAGATACGCAGTATTTT
>.|TRBJ1-2|.|13|TRBV7-2
CASSLPLWYGYTF
TGTGCCAGCAGCTTACCCCTCTGGTATGGCTACACCTTC